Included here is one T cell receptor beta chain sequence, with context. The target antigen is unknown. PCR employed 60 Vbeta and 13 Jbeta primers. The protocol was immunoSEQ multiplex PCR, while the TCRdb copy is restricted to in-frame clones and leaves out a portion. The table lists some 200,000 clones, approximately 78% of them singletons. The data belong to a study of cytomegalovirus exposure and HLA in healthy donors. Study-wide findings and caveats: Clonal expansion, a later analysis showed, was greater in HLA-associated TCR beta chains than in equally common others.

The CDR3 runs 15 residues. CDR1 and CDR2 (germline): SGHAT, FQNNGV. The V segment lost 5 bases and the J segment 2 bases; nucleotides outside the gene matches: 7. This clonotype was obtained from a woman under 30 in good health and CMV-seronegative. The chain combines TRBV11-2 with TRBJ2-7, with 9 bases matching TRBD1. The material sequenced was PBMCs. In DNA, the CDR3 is TGTGCCAGCAGCCCCCGACAGGGGGGGACCTACGAGCAGTACTTC. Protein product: CASSPRQGGTYEQYF.